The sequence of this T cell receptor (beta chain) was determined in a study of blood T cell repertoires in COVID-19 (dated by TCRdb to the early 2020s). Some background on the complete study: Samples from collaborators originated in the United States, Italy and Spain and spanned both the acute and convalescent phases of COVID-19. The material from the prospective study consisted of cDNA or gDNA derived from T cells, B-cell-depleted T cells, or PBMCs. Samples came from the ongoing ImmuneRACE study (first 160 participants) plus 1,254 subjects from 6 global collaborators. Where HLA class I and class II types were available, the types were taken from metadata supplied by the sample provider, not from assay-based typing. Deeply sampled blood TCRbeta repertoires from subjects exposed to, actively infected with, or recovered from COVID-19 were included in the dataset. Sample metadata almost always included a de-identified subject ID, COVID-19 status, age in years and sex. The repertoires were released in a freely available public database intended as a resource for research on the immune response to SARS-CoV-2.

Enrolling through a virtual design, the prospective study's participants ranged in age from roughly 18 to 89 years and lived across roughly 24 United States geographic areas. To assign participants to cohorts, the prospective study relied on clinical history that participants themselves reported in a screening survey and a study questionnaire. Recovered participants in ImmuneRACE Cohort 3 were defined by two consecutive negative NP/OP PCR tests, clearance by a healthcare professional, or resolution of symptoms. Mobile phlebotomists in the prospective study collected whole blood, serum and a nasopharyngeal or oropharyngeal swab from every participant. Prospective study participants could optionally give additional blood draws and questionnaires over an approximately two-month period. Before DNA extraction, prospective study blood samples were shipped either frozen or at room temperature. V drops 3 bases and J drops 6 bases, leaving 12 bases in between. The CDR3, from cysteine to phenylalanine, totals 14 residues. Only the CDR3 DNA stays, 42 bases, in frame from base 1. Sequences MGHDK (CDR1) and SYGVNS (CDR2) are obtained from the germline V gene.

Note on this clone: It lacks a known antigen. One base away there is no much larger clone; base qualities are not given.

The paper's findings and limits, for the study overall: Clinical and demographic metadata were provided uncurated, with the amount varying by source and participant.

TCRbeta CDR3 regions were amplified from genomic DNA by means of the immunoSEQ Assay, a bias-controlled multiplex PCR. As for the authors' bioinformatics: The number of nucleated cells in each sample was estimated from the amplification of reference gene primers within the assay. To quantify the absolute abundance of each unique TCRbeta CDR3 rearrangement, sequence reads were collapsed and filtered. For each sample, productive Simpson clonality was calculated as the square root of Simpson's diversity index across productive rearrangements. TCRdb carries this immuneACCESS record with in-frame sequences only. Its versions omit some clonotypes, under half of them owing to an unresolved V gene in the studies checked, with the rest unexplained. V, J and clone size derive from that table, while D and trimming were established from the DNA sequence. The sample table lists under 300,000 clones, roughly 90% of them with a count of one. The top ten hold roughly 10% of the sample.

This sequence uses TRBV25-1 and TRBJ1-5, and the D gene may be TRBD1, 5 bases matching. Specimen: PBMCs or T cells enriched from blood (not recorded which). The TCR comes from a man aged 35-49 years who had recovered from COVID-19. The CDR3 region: CASSEMGGSQPQHF. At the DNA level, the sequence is TGTGCCAGCAGTGAGATGGGGGGATCTCAGCCCCAGCATTTT.